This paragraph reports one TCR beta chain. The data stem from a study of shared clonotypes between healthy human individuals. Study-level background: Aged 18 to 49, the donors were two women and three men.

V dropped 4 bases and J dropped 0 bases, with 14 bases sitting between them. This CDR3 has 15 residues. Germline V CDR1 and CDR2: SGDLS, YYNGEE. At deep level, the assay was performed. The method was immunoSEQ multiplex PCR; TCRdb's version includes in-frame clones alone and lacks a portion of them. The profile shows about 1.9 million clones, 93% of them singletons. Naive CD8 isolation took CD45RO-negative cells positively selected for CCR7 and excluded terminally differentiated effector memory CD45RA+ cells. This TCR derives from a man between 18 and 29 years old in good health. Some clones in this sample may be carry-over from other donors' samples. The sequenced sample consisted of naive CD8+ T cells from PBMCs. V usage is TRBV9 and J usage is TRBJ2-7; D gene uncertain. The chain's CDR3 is CASSPRASSSYEQYF. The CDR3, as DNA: TGTGCCAGCAGCCCTCGGGCCTCGAGCTCCTACGAGCAGTACTTC.